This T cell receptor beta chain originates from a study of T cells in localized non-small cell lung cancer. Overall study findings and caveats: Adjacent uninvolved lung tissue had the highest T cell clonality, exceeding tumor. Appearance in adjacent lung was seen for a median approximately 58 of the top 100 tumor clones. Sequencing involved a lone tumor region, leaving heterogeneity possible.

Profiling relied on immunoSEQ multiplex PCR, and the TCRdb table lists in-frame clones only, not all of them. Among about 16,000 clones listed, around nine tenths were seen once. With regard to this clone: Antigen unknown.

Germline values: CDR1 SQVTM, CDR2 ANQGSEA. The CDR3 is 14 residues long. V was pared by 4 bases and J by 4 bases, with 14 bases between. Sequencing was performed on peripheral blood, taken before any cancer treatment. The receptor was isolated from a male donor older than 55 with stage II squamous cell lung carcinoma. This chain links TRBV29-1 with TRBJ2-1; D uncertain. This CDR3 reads CSVVGGMAYNEQFF. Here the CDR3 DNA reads TGCAGCGTTGTTGGTGGAATGGCGTACAATGAGCAGTTCTTC.